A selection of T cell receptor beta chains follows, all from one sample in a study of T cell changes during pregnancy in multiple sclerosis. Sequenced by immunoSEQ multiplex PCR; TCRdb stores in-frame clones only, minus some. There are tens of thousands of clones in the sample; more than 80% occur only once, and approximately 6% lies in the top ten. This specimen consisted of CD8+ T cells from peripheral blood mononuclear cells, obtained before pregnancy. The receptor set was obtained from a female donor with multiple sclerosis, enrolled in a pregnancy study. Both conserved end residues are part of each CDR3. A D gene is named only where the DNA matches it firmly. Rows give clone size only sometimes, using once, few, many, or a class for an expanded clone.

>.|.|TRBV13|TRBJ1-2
CASSLVGLDYGYTF
TGTGCCAGCAGCTTAGTGGGGCTAGACTATGGCTACACCTTC
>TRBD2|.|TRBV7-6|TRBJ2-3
CASSLAISGGGTDTQYF
TGTGCCAGCAGCTTAGCGATCAGCGGGGGGGGAACAGATACGCAGTATTTT
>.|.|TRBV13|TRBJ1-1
CASMGRERHTEAFF
TGTGCCAGCATGGGGCGAGAAAGACACACTGAAGCTTTCTTT
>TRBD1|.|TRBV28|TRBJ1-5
CASSSTGGLDQPQHF
TGTGCCAGCAGTTCGACAGGGGGGCTCGATCAGCCCCAGCATTTT
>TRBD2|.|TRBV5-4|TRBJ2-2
CASSLAGLANTGELFF
TGTGCCAGCAGCTTGGCGGGACTAGCGAACACCGGGGAGCTGTTTTTT
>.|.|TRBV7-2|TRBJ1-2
CASSPPGQNYGYTF
TGTGCCAGCAGCCCTCCCGGACAGAACTATGGCTACACCTTC
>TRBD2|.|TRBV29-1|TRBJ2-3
CSVEGGLREGQTDTQYF
TGCAGCGTTGAGGGGGGTTTACGGGAGGGCCAAACAGATACGCAGTATTTT
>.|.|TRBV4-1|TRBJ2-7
CASSPQGFHEQYF
TGCGCCAGCAGTCCTCAGGGGTTTCACGAGCAGTACTTC
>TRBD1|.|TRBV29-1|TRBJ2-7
CSVGDRATCEQYF
TGCAGCGTTGGGGACAGGGCGACCTGCGAGCAGTACTTC
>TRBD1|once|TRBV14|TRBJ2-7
CASSHSGQGASYEQYF
TGTGCCAGCAGCCATTCCGGACAGGGGGCCTCCTACGAGCAGTACTTC
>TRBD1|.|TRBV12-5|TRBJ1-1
CASGVTGVTEAFF
TGTGCTAGTGGCGTGACAGGGGTCACTGAAGCTTTCTTT
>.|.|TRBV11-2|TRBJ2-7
CASTPSRVNEQYF
TGTGCCAGCACCCCGAGCAGGGTCAACGAGCAGTACTTC
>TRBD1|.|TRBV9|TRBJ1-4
CASSNRGQPNEKLFF
TGTGCCAGCAGCAACCGGGGACAGCCTAATGAAAAACTGTTTTTT
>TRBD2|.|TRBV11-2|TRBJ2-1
CASSLFSRGLAGVGNEQFF
TGTGCCAGCAGCTTATTTTCGCGGGGACTAGCGGGAGTTGGGAATGAGCAGTTCTTC
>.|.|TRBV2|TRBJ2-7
CASSGPRDPDEQYF
TGTGCCAGCAGTGGGCCCAGGGATCCCGACGAGCAGTACTTC
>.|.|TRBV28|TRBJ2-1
CASSLPYGESTNEQFF
TGTGCCAGCAGCCTACCCTATGGGGAGTCTACTAATGAGCAGTTCTTC
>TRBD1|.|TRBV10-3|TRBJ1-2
CAISQGQGRVNYGYTF
TGTGCCATCAGTCAGGGACAGGGGCGAGTTAACTATGGCTACACCTTC
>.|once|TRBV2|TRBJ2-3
CASARERVADTQYF
TGTGCCAGCGCCCGGGAGAGAGTAGCAGATACGCAGTATTTT
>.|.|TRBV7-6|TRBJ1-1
CASSAKRGTTEAFF
TGTGCCAGCAGCGCCAAGCGGGGAACCACTGAAGCTTTCTTT
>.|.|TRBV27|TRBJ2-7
CASSLGGLYEQYF
TGTGCCAGCAGTTTAGGGGGCCTCTACGAGCAGTACTTC
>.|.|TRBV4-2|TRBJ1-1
CASSQDGPYRAFF
TGTGCCAGCAGCCAAGATGGCCCGTACAGGGCTTTCTTT
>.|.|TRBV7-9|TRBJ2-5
CASSLGGEETQYF
TGTGCCAGCAGCTTGGGAGGAGAAGAGACCCAGTACTTC
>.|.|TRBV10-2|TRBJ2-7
CASRGPYEQYF
TGCGCCAGCAGGGGCCCCTACGAGCAGTACTTC
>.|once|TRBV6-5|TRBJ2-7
CASSYSSLDEQYF
TGTGCCAGCAGTTACTCGAGCTTGGACGAGCAGTACTTC